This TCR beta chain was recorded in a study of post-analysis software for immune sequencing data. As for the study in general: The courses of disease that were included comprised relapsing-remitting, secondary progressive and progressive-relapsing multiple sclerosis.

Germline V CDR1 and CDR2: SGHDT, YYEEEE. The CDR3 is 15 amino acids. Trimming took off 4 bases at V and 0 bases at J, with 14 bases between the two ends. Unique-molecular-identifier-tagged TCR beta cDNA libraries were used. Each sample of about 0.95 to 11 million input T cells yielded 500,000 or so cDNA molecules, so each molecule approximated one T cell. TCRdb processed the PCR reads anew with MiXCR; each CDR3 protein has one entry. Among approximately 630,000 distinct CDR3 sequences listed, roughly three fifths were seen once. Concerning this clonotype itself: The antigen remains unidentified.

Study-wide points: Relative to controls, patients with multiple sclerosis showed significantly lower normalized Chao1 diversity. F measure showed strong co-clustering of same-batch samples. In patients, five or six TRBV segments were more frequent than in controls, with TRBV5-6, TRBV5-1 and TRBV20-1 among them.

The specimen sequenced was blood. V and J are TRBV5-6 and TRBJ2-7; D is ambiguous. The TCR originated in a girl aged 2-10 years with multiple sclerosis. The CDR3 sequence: CASSLRTVSSYEQYF. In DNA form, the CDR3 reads TGTGCCAGCAGCCTGAGGACGGTTAGCTCCTACGAGCAGTACTTC.